Included here is one TCR beta chain sequence, with context. The antigen this receptor binds is unknown. Per-base quality was not reported, and no clone a single base away is much larger than it. For sequencing of the TCRbeta CDR3 region, genomic DNA was extracted from the sorted cells. The immunoSEQ Assay was used to sequence the TCRbeta CDR3 regions. As stored in TCRdb, this immuneACCESS dataset retains in-frame rearrangements with V and J assigned. A fraction of the clones does not appear; measured against another copy, unresolved V genes explain less than half of the discrepancy, and the remainder lacks a known reason. The sample table contains tens of thousands of clones; only one count was recorded for roughly 90% of them. The ten largest clones capture 1.1% of the sample. This sample was included in a study of OX40 agonist ivuxolimab in advanced cancers. At the level of the whole study: Ivuxolimab was a fully human IgG2 agonistic monoclonal antibody targeting the costimulatory receptor OX40 (CD134). Intravenous ivuxolimab was administered to patients every 2 weeks at six dose levels: 0.01, 0.1, 0.3, 1.5, 3 and 10 mg/kg. Of the roughly 51 patients in dose escalation, around 20 had hepatocellular carcinoma, some 15 had melanoma, 9 had renal cell carcinoma and 9 had head and neck cancer. The dose-escalation cohort was 82.7% male with a mean age of around 64 years, ranging from roughly 20 to 85. Patients were allowed to have had prior anti-PD-1, anti-PD-L1 or anti-CTLA-4 therapy, and 30% to 40% of the dose-escalation patients had previously received checkpoint inhibitors. Three dose-escalation patients achieved partial responses, one with hepatocellular carcinoma and two with cutaneous melanoma. The purpose of peripheral TCRbeta sequencing was to test whether ivuxolimab changed TCR sequence diversity and led to clonal T-cell expansion. The monotherapy dose-escalation portion (N of about 49 patients) of the phase I ivuxolimab trial is reported in the paper. What the work shows at the level of the full study, not this receptor alone: In the 0.1-3.0 mg/kg groups, partial responders were among the patients with the lowest normalized peripheral clonal expansion, particularly in CD8+ T cells. Which antigens the clonally expanded peripheral T cells were specific for was not determined. After ivuxolimab, CD8+ T cells had more expanded clones than CD4+ T cells on average. At doses of 0.1 to 3.0 mg/kg, clonal expansion of both CD4+ and CD8+ blood T cells was observed from baseline to week 6. Low levels of normalized T-cell clonal expansion were also seen in some patients who did not respond.

Patients with autoimmune disease history or receiving systemic immunosuppression were excluded from the trial. Peripheral blood for TCR sequencing was collected from all dose cohorts at baseline, on cycle 4 day 1, and on cycle 7 day 1. The samples were taken from a phase I, first-in-human, multicenter, open-label dose-escalation trial of ivuxolimab. The trial enrolled adults with locally advanced or metastatic head and neck squamous cell, hepatocellular, melanoma or renal cell carcinoma. Before TCR sequencing, CD4+ T cells and CD8+ T cells were sorted from peripheral blood as separate populations. The sequence was collected from an adult with an advanced solid tumor such as melanoma, head and neck, liver or kidney cancer. The sequencing here drew on CD4+ or CD8+ T cells sorted from blood, taken in a trial of the OX40 agonist ivuxolimab.

The DNA sequence follows: TGTGCCAGCTCACCTTTTACGGAGAGCACTGAAGCTTTCTTT. It specifies CASSPFTESTEAFF. In this chain, TRBV18 is recombined with TRBJ1-1; no D gene is confidently identified. Deletion took 3 bases off V and 4 bases off J, with a span of 12 bases between the germline ends. The CDR3 has 14 amino acids, counting the end cysteine and phenylalanine. Only the CDR3 region is kept as DNA, spanning 42 bases read in frame from base 1. CDR1 KGHSH and CDR2 LQKENI were looked up in the germline V gene.